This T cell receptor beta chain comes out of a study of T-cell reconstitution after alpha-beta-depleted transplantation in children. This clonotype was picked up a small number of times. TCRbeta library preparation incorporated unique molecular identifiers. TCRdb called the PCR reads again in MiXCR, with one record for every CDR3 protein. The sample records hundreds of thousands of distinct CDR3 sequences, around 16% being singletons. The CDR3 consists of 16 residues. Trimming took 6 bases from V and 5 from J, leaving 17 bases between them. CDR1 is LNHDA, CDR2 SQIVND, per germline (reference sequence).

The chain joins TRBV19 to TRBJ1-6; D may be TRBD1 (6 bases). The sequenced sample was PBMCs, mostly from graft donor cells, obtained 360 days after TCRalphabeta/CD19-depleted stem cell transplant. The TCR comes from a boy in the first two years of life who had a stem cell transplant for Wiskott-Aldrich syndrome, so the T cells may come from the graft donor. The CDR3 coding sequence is TGTGCCAGTAGGAGGGACACGGGAAGAGATAATTCACCCCTCCACTTT. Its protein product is CASRRDTGRDNSPLHF. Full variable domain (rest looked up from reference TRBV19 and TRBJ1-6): DGGITQSPKYLFRKEGQNVTLSCEQNLNHDAMYWYRQDPGQGLRLIYYSQIVNDFQKGDIAEGYSVSREKKESFPLTVTSAQKNPTAFYLCASRRDTGRDNSPLHFGNGTRLTVT.